Each of the 10 T cell receptor beta chains below was sequenced from the same sample in a study of long-term antiretroviral therapy in people with HIV. Researchers ran immunoSEQ v3.0 at survey level. The table came from immunoSEQ multiplex PCR; TCRdb's copy has only in-frame clones and leaves some out. The table has about 24,000 clones, 75% to 90% seen once. The starting material was unsorted PBMCs, obtained 0.4 years after starting antiretroviral therapy. These receptors were obtained from a man in his fifties or sixties with HIV.

This clone was found once. The genes are TRBV2 and TRBJ1-1, with 7 nucleotides matching TRBD1. Trimming took 5 bases from V and 6 from J; bases not matched to a gene: 3. The CDR3 contains 12 residues. Germline V lookup: CDR1 SNHLY, CDR2 FYNNEI. The CDR3 sequence: CASSRGGAEAFF. The CDR3 DNA is TGTGCCAGCAGTCGAGGGGGCGCTGAAGCTTTCTTT.

The rearrangement uses TRBV7-2 and TRBJ1-6; D may be TRBD1 (5 bases). V was shortened by 5 bases and J by 5 bases, with 16 bases between the two germline ends. This CDR3 has 16 residues. Germline values: CDR1 SGHTA, CDR2 FQGNSA. This CDR3 is CASSLTLTENNSPLHF. CDR3 in DNA: TGTGCCAGCAGCCTAACCTTGACAGAGAATAATTCACCCCTCCACTTT.

This chain joins TRBV11-1 and TRBJ2-2, with 14 nucleotides matching TRBD2. The V gene's germline CDR1 is SGHAT and CDR2 FQDESV (reference sequence). This CDR3 comprises 18 residues. Losses at the gene ends were 4 bases for V and 4 bases for J; bases not matched to a gene: 8. This chain's CDR3 is CASSYLTSGGAGTGELFF. CDR3 nucleotides: TGTGCCAGCAGCTACCTGACTAGCGGGGGGGCCGGCACCGGGGAGCTGTTTTTT.

V usage is TRBV5-1 and J usage is TRBJ2-7; no firm D call. This CDR3 region has 16 residues. The germline V and J ends were trimmed by 2 bases and 5 bases, with 20 bases remaining between them. Germline V gene lookup returns CDR1 SGHRS and CDR2 YFSETQ. The DNA for the CDR3 is TGCGCCAGCAGCTTTACCCGAGCCGGGCGATTGGACGAGCAGTACTTC. The encoded protein is CASSFTRAGRLDEQYF. Drawing the rest from reference TRBV5-1 and TRBJ2-7, the complete variable domain is KAGVTQTPRYLIKTRGQQVTLSCSPISGHRSVSWYQQTPGQGLQFLFEYFSETQRNKGNFPGRFSGRQFSNSRSEMNVSTLELGDSALYLCASSFTRAGRLDEQYFGPGTRLTVT.

CDR3 coding DNA: TGCGCCAGCAGAACCCAGGGTTTGAGGGAGACCCAGTACTTC. This sequence encodes CASRTQGLRETQYF. The chain carries TRBV10-2 and TRBJ2-5, with D possibly being TRBD1 (5 bases). The CDR3 is made up of 14 amino acids. Germline lookup yields CDR1 WSHSY and CDR2 SAAADI. The germline V and J ends were trimmed by 6 bases and 5 bases, with 16 bases remaining between them.

The chain couples TRBV18 to TRBJ1-2; D gene ambiguous. V was trimmed by 3 bases and J by 7 bases, leaving 24 bases between them. This CDR3 contains 17 residues. Germline V gene lookup returns CDR1 KGHSH and CDR2 LQKENI. CDR3 bases: TGTGCCAGCTCACCTAATATCCAGGCGGTCAACACTGGTGGCTACACCTTC. Amino acids: CASSPNIQAVNTGGYTF.

In this sample, this clone turned up a few times. The V and J genes are TRBV27 and TRBJ2-7, with D perhaps TRBD1 (8 bases). CDR3 length equals 14 residues. The V gene's germline CDR1 is MNHEY and CDR2 SMNVEV (reference sequence). With 8 bases removed from V and 4 bases from J, the gap between germline ends came to 18 bases. As DNA, the CDR3 is TGTGCCAGCGGGCGGGGGCAGGGGGCTTACGAGCAGTACTTC. Its protein product is CASGRGQGAYEQYF.

Here the CDR3 DNA reads TGTGCCAGCTCACCGGGACAGGGCACCAATCAGCCCCAGCATTTT. Its protein product is CASSPGQGTNQPQHF. This chain uses TRBV18 with TRBJ1-5; 9 nucleotides agree with TRBD1. In germline, CDR1 is KGHSH, CDR2 LQKENI. The junction had 3 bases not matched to a gene; V was cut back by 3 bases and J by 3 bases. This CDR3 spans 15 amino acids.

The chain has TRBV6-5 and TRBJ1-4; D is possibly TRBD1 (6 bases). The CDR3 runs to 15 residues. The V end was cut by 6 bases, the J end by 7 bases, with 18 bases between. The V gene's germline CDR1 is MNHEY and CDR2 SVGAGI. CDR3 sequence: CASSLTQGRGEKLFF. CDR3 DNA sequence: TGTGCCAGCAGCCTAACCCAGGGGAGGGGTGAAAAACTGTTTTTT.

The genes are TRBV5-1 and TRBJ1-2, with D perhaps TRBD1 (5 bases). CDR1 and CDR2 (germline): SGHRS, YFSETQ. Trimming took off 2 bases at V and 0 bases at J, with 11 bases between the two ends. The CDR3 runs 15 residues. The CDR3 region is CASSFVGVANYGYTF. Here the CDR3 DNA reads TGCGCCAGCAGCTTCGTGGGGGTGGCTAACTATGGCTACACCTTC.